The rows below give T cell receptor beta chains drawn from one sample of a study of CD8 T cells in Susac syndrome. MiXCR was run by TCRdb on the immunoSEQ multiplex PCR reads, yielding one entry per CDR3 protein. In the table there are approximately 150,000 distinct CDR3 sequences, 94% of which are singletons. The material sequenced was CD4+ T cells from PBMCs. The receptors stem from a human donor with multiple sclerosis. The CDR3 runs from the conserved cysteine through the conserved F or W. The D gene is left open where the match is weak. Clone size is not always given. Where it is, it says once, few, many or a class for expanded clones.

D | J | V | size | CDR3 | DNA
. | TRBJ1-4 | TRBV3-1 | . | CASSQVEKLFF | TGTGCCAGCAGCCAAGTCGAAAAACTGTTTTTT
. | TRBJ2-4 | TRBV7-9 | . | CASSPADIQYF | TGTGCCAGCAGCCCCGCGGACATTCAGTACTTC
TRBD1 | TRBJ2-5 | TRBV3-1 | . | CASSRIVSGTGGGQQTQYF | TGTGCCAGCAGCCGAATCGTATCCGGGACAGGGGGAGGTCAACAGACCCAGTACTTC
. | TRBJ1-3 | TRBV4-2 | . | CASSQVGLDSGNTIYF | TGTGCCAGCAGCCAAGTCGGTCTGGACTCTGGAAACACCATATATTTT
. | TRBJ2-1 | TRBV6-5 | . | CASSYSAGMGYNEQFF | TGTGCCAGCAGTTACTCAGCCGGGATGGGCTACAATGAGCAGTTCTTC
. | TRBJ2-7 | TRBV9 | . | CASSVVGSSYEQYF | TGTGCCAGCAGCGTAGTTGGGAGCTCCTACGAGCAGTACTTC
TRBD1 | TRBJ1-2 | TRBV5-4 | . | CASRGGRGSGYTF | TGTGCCAGCAGAGGGGGCAGGGGAAGTGGCTACACCTTC
TRBD1 | TRBJ1-2 | TRBV4-1 | . | CASSQDDRADYYGYTF | TGCGCCAGCAGCCAGGACGACAGGGCGGACTACTATGGCTACACCTTC
TRBD2 | TRBJ2-3 | TRBV29-1 | . | CSVIRAGEGDTQYF | TGCAGCGTTATAAGAGCGGGAGAGGGGGATACGCAGTATTTT
. | TRBJ2-5 | TRBV3-1 | . | CASSQQPDLGETQYF | TGTGCCAGCAGCCAACAGCCCGACCTTGGAGAGACCCAGTACTTC
. | TRBJ1-1 | TRBV3-1 | . | CASSHLPSSGAFF | TGTGCCAGCAGCCACCTCCCTAGTTCGGGCGCTTTCTTT
TRBD1 | TRBJ1-5 | TRBV19 | . | CASSRTGIQPQHF | TGTGCCAGTAGCCGGACAGGGATACAGCCCCAGCATTTT
. | TRBJ1-5 | TRBV18 | . | CASSPQGSNQPQHF | TGTGCCAGCTCACCGCAGGGTAGCAATCAGCCCCAGCATTTT
. | TRBJ2-1 | TRBV14 | . | CASSHGLSRVNEQFF | TGTGCCAGCAGCCACGGACTTAGCAGGGTCAATGAGCAGTTCTTC
. | TRBJ2-7 | TRBV5-1 | . | CASTNYEQYF | TGCGCCAGCACGAACTACGAGCAGTACTTC
TRBD2 | TRBJ2-7 | TRBV29-1 | . | CTVLAGVSYEQYF | TGCACCGTCCTAGCGGGGGTCTCCTACGAGCAGTACTTC
TRBD2 | TRBJ2-2 | TRBV5-4 | . | CASSSGREGMTGELFF | TGTGCCAGCAGCTCAGGGAGGGAGGGGATGACCGGGGAGCTGTTTTTT
TRBD1 | TRBJ2-7 | TRBV29-1 | . | CSVERTGIAYEQYF | TGCAGCGTTGAACGGACAGGGATTGCGTACGAGCAGTACTTC
. | TRBJ2-2 | TRBV21-1 | . | CASPDLRDKVVFF | TGTGCCAGCCCTGACCTCCGGGACAAGGTGGTGTTTTTT
TRBD1 | TRBJ1-1 | TRBV6-2/TRBV6-3 | . | CASSPTGIGTEAFF | TGTGCCAGCAGCCCGACAGGGATTGGAACTGAAGCTTTCTTT
TRBD1 | TRBJ1-5 | TRBV20-1 | . | CSARMGTGTNQPQHF | TGCAGTGCTAGAATGGGGACAGGGACCAATCAGCCCCAGCATTTT
. | TRBJ1-2 | TRBV25-1 | . | CASRPPLGEVGYTF | TGTGCCAGCAGGCCCCCCCTAGGGGAGGTTGGCTACACCTTC
TRBD2 | TRBJ2-1 | TRBV28 | . | CASSLLAGGRLGEQFF | TGTGCCAGCAGTCTCCTAGCGGGAGGGCGGTTAGGTGAGCAGTTCTTC
TRBD2 | TRBJ2-7 | TRBV7-2 | . | CASSPGLGVTYEQYF | TGTGCCAGCAGCCCGGGACTAGGGGTAACCTACGAGCAGTACTTC
. | TRBJ2-6 | TRBV6-1 | . | CASTRLREPKSGGANVLTF | TGTGCCAGCACCCGACTCCGGGAGCCTAAATCGGGAGGGGCCAACGTCCTGACTTTC
. | TRBJ2-5 | TRBV5-4 | once | CASSSQGAETQYF | TGTGCCAGCAGCTCTCAGGGTGCAGAGACCCAGTACTTC
. | TRBJ2-3 | TRBV27 | . | CASSLSSWGRLTDTQYF | TGTGCCAGCAGTTTATCGAGTTGGGGGAGGCTCACAGATACGCAGTATTTT